This T cell receptor beta chain was observed in a study of cytomegalovirus exposure and HLA in healthy donors. Use of 60 Vbeta and 13 Jbeta primers characterized the PCR. Measured with immunoSEQ multiplex PCR; TCRdb has only the in-frame clones, and not every one. The table has 150,000 to 200,000 clones, about four fifths seen once. Study findings and constraints: An analysis done earlier found most TCR beta V segments productive about 90% or about 30% of the time. The sole available immune exposure information was CMV serostatus.

Concerning this clone: No antigen is known for it.

From germline, CDR1 is SGHRS and CDR2 YFSETQ. The CDR3 extends over 17 amino acids. The trim removed 4 bases at V and 2 bases at J, leaving 13 bases unmatched. The chain couples TRBV5-1 to TRBJ2-3, with 7 nucleotides matching TRBD2. Sequenced sample: PBMCs. The source is a man in his forties or fifties in good health and CMV-seronegative. CDR3 nucleotide sequence: TGCGCCAGCAGCCCCTCCCTTGGCGGGAGAGACACAGATACGCAGTATTTT. It translates to CASSPSLGGRDTDTQYF.